This is a list of T cell receptor beta chains from one sample in a study of control samples from healthy donors and cancer patients. Only in-frame clones appear in the TCRdb table, and some are missing; sequencing was by immunoSEQ multiplex PCR. Here the sample spans approximately 190,000 clones, roughly nine tenths being singletons. The sequenced material came from blood. These receptors came from a man aged 30 to 45 in good health. Each CDR3 is given with its conserved first and last residue. D genes are given only for firm matches. The size field is filled for only some rows; it gives once, few, many or a size class.

v_gene	abundance	j_gene	d_gene	CDR3aa	CDR3nt
TRBV4-2	-	TRBJ1-4	TRBD1	CASSPPGQGNEKLFF	TGTGCCAGCAGCCCGCCGGGACAGGGGAATGAAAAACTGTTTTTT
TRBV6-1	-	TRBJ1-2	-	CASSEWGLDYGYTF	TGTGCCAGCAGTGAATGGGGGTTAGACTATGGCTACACCTTC
TRBV2	once	TRBJ1-1	TRBD1	CASRHRGISGEAFF	TGTGCCAGCAGACACAGGGGAATCTCCGGTGAAGCTTTCTTT
TRBV24-1	-	TRBJ2-1	-	CATSDAGLDEQFF	TGTGCCACCAGTGATGCGGGTCTGGATGAGCAGTTCTTC
TRBV20-1	-	TRBJ1-2	-	CSASSGTPDYGYTF	TGCAGTGCTAGTTCCGGGACCCCAGACTATGGCTACACCTTC
TRBV7-2	-	TRBJ2-4	TRBD1	CASSSVGDRGSIQYF	TGTGCCAGCAGTTCAGTGGGGGACAGGGGAAGCATTCAGTACTTC
TRBV5-8	-	TRBJ1-2	TRBD1	CASRYWSGQEPYGYTF	TGTGCCAGCAGATATTGGTCGGGACAGGAACCCTATGGCTACACCTTC
TRBV18	-	TRBJ2-1	TRBD1	CASSQKQGRWEQFF	TGTGCCAGCTCACAGAAACAGGGGAGATGGGAGCAGTTCTTC
TRBV30	-	TRBJ2-4	TRBD1	CAWVPRDRTELAKNIQYF	TGTGCCTGGGTTCCACGGGACAGGACAGAATTAGCCAAAAACATTCAGTACTTC
TRBV6-5	once	TRBJ1-4	TRBD1	CASSLTGGAGEKLFF	TGTGCCAGCAGTTTAACAGGGGGCGCGGGGGAAAAACTGTTTTTT
TRBV29-1	-	TRBJ1-1	-	CSVDTNTEAFF	TGCAGCGTGGACACGAACACTGAAGCTTTCTTT
TRBV7-8	-	TRBJ1-5	TRBD1	CASSLGTGVNQPQHF	TGTGCCAGCAGCTTAGGGACAGGGGTCAATCAGCCCCAGCATTTT
TRBV6-5	-	TRBJ1-5	TRBD1	CASSYSRGPLNQPQHF	TGTGCCAGCAGTTACTCAAGGGGGCCCCTCAATCAGCCCCAGCATTTT
TRBV2	-	TRBJ2-1	TRBD2	CASSERTSAQYNEQFF	TGTGCCAGCAGCGAAAGGACTAGCGCACAATACAATGAGCAGTTCTTC
TRBV5-1	-	TRBJ1-1	-	CASSLWGENTEAFF	TGCGCCAGCAGCTTGTGGGGGGAGAACACTGAAGCTTTCTTT
TRBV5-1	-	TRBJ2-1	TRBD2	CASSLVPSGEQFF	TGCGCCAGCAGCTTGGTTCCTAGCGGGGAGCAGTTCTTC
TRBV5-4	-	TRBJ2-7	TRBD2	CASSKTAGTNYEQYF	TGTGCCAGCAGCAAAACCGCCGGGACTAACTACGAGCAGTACTTC
TRBV6-2/TRBV6-3	-	TRBJ2-7	TRBD1	CASSSNRGRDEQYF	TGTGCCAGCAGTTCAAACAGGGGGCGAGACGAGCAGTACTTC
TRBV30	-	TRBJ2-3	TRBD1	CAWSGGTGVRDTQYF	TGTGCCTGGAGTGGGGGGACAGGGGTTCGCGATACGCAGTATTTT
TRBV6-1	-	TRBJ2-3	TRBD2	CASSEVASGGHTQYF	TGTGCCAGCAGTGAAGTGGCTAGCGGGGGGCATACGCAGTATTTT
TRBV5-1	-	TRBJ1-4	-	CASSLGRGREKLFF	TGCGCCAGCAGCCTGGGCCGCGGGCGAGAAAAACTGTTTTTT
TRBV30	-	TRBJ1-1	-	CVGRTVNTEAFF	TGTGTTGGGAGGACAGTGAACACTGAAGCTTTCTTT
TRBV11-2	-	TRBJ1-2	TRBD1	CASSPGGTGRNYGYTF	TGTGCCAGCAGCCCCGGAGGGACAGGGAGGAACTATGGCTACACCTTC
TRBV9	-	TRBJ2-1	TRBD2	CASSVGGRGGYNEQFF	TGTGCCAGCAGCGTAGGCGGGCGGGGGGGTTACAATGAGCAGTTCTTC
TRBV27	-	TRBJ1-6	TRBD1	CASSFLQGEYNSPLHF	TGTGCCAGCAGTTTTCTACAGGGGGAATATAATTCACCCCTCCACTTT
TRBV25-1	-	TRBJ1-6	-	CASGEQGMAPLHF	TGTGCCAGCGGGGAACAGGGTATGGCACCCCTCCACTTT
TRBV5-1	-	TRBJ2-3	TRBD2	CASSPGLAGDRTDTQYF	TGCGCCAGCAGCCCGGGACTAGCGGGGGATCGCACAGATACGCAGTATTTT
TRBV4-2	-	TRBJ1-1	-	CASSQDGGRITEAFF	TGTGCCAGCAGCCAAGATGGGGGACGGATCACTGAAGCTTTCTTT
TRBV5-1	-	TRBJ1-1	-	CASSLSQGLNTEAFF	TGCGCCAGCAGCTTGTCCCAGGGATTGAACACTGAAGCTTTCTTT
TRBV6-5	-	TRBJ2-1	-	CASSFNYEQFF	TGTGCCAGCAGTTTCAACTATGAGCAGTTCTTC
TRBV6-5	-	TRBJ2-7	-	CASSSSNGIEQYF	TGTGCCAGCAGTTCCTCGAACGGGATCGAGCAGTACTTC
TRBV21-1	once	TRBJ2-3	-	CASSKAEDRGACSTDTQYF	TGTGCCAGCAGCAAAGCCGAAGACAGGGGGGCGTGTAGCACAGATACGCAGTATTTT
TRBV6-5	once	TRBJ1-1	-	CASSYSRTAAEAFF	TGTGCCAGCAGTTACTCACGGACCGCGGCAGAAGCTTTCTTT
TRBV27	-	TRBJ2-1	-	CASSTRGAGHYNEQFF	TGTGCCAGCAGTACCCGGGGGGCGGGTCACTACAATGAGCAGTTCTTC
TRBV7-9	-	TRBJ1-5	-	CASSLGGYSNQPQHF	TGTGCCAGCAGCCTGGGGGGGTATAGCAATCAGCCCCAGCATTTT
TRBV19	-	TRBJ1-5	-	CASSIKRPEEPQHF	TGTGCCAGTAGTATAAAACGTCCGGAGGAGCCCCAGCATTTT
TRBV7-2	-	TRBJ1-1	-	CASSLGGNSNTEAFF	TGTGCCAGCAGCTTAGGGGGGAACTCGAACACTGAAGCTTTCTTT
TRBV14	-	TRBJ1-6	-	CASSQVAGVTGSPLHF	TGTGCCAGCAGCCAAGTGGCTGGGGTTACGGGTTCACCCCTCCACTTT
TRBV5-6	-	TRBJ2-7	-	CASSGEAYEQYF	TGTGCCAGCAGCGGCGAGGCCTACGAGCAGTACTTC
TRBV5-4	-	TRBJ2-3	-	CASSLAVSGPTDTQYF	TGTGCCAGCAGCTTGGCAGTATCCGGGCCCACAGATACGCAGTATTTT
TRBV5-1	-	TRBJ1-5	TRBD1	CASSLTPTGDGDQPQHF	TGCGCCAGCAGCTTGACCCCTACAGGGGATGGGGATCAGCCCCAGCATTTT
TRBV5-4	-	TRBJ2-2	-	CASSLFPGTYLFSRTGELFF	TGTGCCAGCAGCTTGTTCCCGGGAACTTACCTTTTTTCTAGGACCGGGGAGCTGTTTTTT
TRBV4-1	-	TRBJ1-1	TRBD1	CASSHSGQGDTEAFF	TGCGCCAGCAGCCACTCAGGACAGGGGGACACTGAAGCTTTCTTT
TRBV15	-	TRBJ2-1	-	CATSGLNLPNEQFF	TGTGCCACCAGCGGACTAAACCTCCCCAATGAGCAGTTCTTC
TRBV11-2	-	TRBJ1-1	-	CASSLNRDEAFF	TGTGCCAGCAGCTTAAACAGGGATGAAGCTTTCTTT
TRBV2	-	TRBJ2-1	-	CASSEGTINEQFF	TGTGCCAGCAGTGAAGGGACCATCAATGAGCAGTTCTTC
TRBV10-2	-	TRBJ2-7	-	CASSGGRGVSYEQYF	TGCGCCAGCAGTGGGGGACGAGGAGTCTCCTACGAGCAGTACTTC
TRBV19	-	TRBJ1-2	TRBD1	CASSRDSPYGYTF	TGTGCCAGTAGCCGGGACAGCCCATATGGCTACACCTTC
TRBV7-9	-	TRBJ2-1	-	CASSFAGADYNEQFF	TGTGCCAGCAGCTTCGCGGGGGCCGATTACAATGAGCAGTTCTTC
TRBV2	-	TRBJ2-7	TRBD1	CASSGTGGSYEQYF	TGTGCCAGCAGTGGGACAGGGGGGTCCTACGAGCAGTACTTC
TRBV30	-	TRBJ1-6	-	CAWSVHPGDSPLHF	TGTGCCTGGAGTGTACATCCAGGAGATTCACCCCTCCACTTT
TRBV3-1/TRBV3-2	-	TRBJ1-4	-	CASTGGSHGELFF	TGTGCCAGCACGGGGGGCAGCCACGGGGAACTGTTTTTT
TRBV9	once	TRBJ1-2	TRBD1	CASSVGGTADGYTF	TGTGCCAGCAGCGTAGGCGGGACAGCCGATGGCTACACCTTC
TRBV29-1	-	TRBJ2-3	TRBD2	CSVYGGGTDTQYF	TGCAGCGTGTACGGGGGGGGCACAGATACGCAGTATTTT
TRBV11-2	-	TRBJ1-1	TRBD1	CASSLDWTGRAVNTEAFF	TGTGCCAGCAGCTTAGATTGGACAGGGAGGGCGGTGAACACTGAAGCTTTCTTT
TRBV7-9	-	TRBJ1-4	-	CASSFNTAAGEKLFF	TGTGCCAGCAGCTTTAATACCGCCGCTGGGGAAAAACTGTTTTTT
TRBV10-3	once	TRBJ2-6	-	CAIIEGSGANVLTF	TGTGCCATCATAGAGGGCTCTGGGGCCAACGTCCTGACTTTC